The source of this TCR beta chain is a study of blood T cell repertoires in COVID-19 (TCRdb year 2020). A note on the overall study: Samples covering the acute and convalescent phases of COVID-19 were provided by collaborators in the United States, Italy and Spain. The prospective study material was composed of cDNA or gDNA derived from T cells, B-cell-depleted T cells, or PBMCs. Subjects who had been exposed to COVID-19, were actively infected with it, or had recovered from it provided the deeply sampled blood TCRbeta repertoires that made up the dataset. A de-identified subject ID, COVID-19 status, age in years and sex were almost always included in the sample metadata. The samples were drawn from the first 160 participants of the ongoing ImmuneRACE study and from some 1,300 subjects provided by 6 global collaborators. The repertoires were released in a freely available public database meant as a resource for research on the immune response to SARS-CoV-2. Where HLA class I and class II types were available, the types were taken from metadata supplied by the sample provider, not from assay-based typing.

The germline V gene provides CDR1 MDHEN and CDR2 SYDVKM. The CDR3 spans 16 residues, from the cysteine through the phenylalanine. CDR3 DNA is the only sequence kept; it has 48 bases, read in frame from the first base. V has 6 bases trimmed and J has 11 bases trimmed; junction bases matching no gene number 18. TCRbeta CDR3 regions were amplified from genomic DNA using the immunoSEQ Assay, a bias-controlled multiplex PCR. On the study's bioinformatics: The number of nucleated cells in each sample was estimated by amplification of reference gene primers within the assay. To quantify the absolute abundance of each unique TCRbeta CDR3 rearrangement, sequence reads were collapsed and filtered. For each sample, productive Simpson clonality was calculated as the square root of Simpson's diversity index over productive rearrangements. Entries here come from immuneACCESS through TCRdb and include only in-frame sequences with V and J called. Some clones fail to appear in such tables; in the studies checked, an unresolved V gene covers under half of the shortfall, and the cause of the remainder is unknown. V, J and clone size were drawn from that table, and D and trimming were deduced from the DNA. The sample has about 120,000 clones on record, 79% of them singletons. The ten largest clones add up to roughly 4.3% of the sample.

What the study reported, not specific to this receptor: How much clinical and demographic metadata was included differed by source and by participant, and the metadata was provided uncurated.

Collaborating institutions collected whole blood in K2EDTA tubes following their own protocols. Collaborator samples were shipped for TCRbeta analysis as frozen whole blood, isolated PBMCs, or DNA extracted from either sample type. A remark on this clone: Its cognate antigen has yet to be identified. No clone much larger than this one lies a single base away; base qualities are absent.

This TCR was recovered from a woman over 75 with acute or convalescent COVID-19. The V and J genes are TRBV28 and TRBJ1-1, and TRBD1 aligns with 10 junction nucleotides. The sequencing sample was made of peripheral blood. Read as DNA, the sequence is TGTGCCAGCAGCCTCTACAGAGGGGGACAGGGGTTGTGGGCTTTCTTT. Its translation is CASSLYRGGQGLWAFF. Where the CDR3 stops, the reference TRBV28 and TRBJ1-1 genes take over; the full variable domain is DVKVTQSSRYLVKRTGEKVFLECVQDMDHENMFWYRQDPGLGLRLIYFSYDVKMKEKGDIPEGYSVSREKKERFSLILESASTNQTSMYLCASSLYRGGQGLWAFFGQGTRLTVV.